This record covers a single T cell receptor beta chain. The record originates from a study of cytomegalovirus exposure and HLA in healthy donors. Primers: 60 Vbeta forward and 13 Jbeta reverse. Sequenced by immunoSEQ multiplex PCR; TCRdb stores in-frame clones only, minus some. Across some 40,000 clones, the top ten clones capture about 6.4% of the sample. J was trimmed by 16 bases and V by 5 bases; bases with no gene match: 10. CDR3 length: 13 amino acids. Germline V gives CDR1 MNHEY, CDR2 SMNVEV (reference sequence). The genes are TRBV27 and TRBJ1-4; TRBD1 matches at 10 bases. This TCR derives from a human donor in good health. Sample: PBMCs. CDR3 residues: CASSRQTGGFEFF. CDR3 in DNA: TGTGCCAGCAGTCGCCAGACAGGGGGCTTTGAGTTTTTT. The full variable domain, its missing parts supplied by reference TRBV27 and TRBJ1-4, is EAQVTQNPRYLITVTGKKLTVTCSQNMNHEYMSWYRQDPGLGLRQIYYSMNVEVTDKGDVPEGYKVSRKEKRNFPLILESPSPNQTSLYFCASSRQTGGFEFFGSGTQLSVL.